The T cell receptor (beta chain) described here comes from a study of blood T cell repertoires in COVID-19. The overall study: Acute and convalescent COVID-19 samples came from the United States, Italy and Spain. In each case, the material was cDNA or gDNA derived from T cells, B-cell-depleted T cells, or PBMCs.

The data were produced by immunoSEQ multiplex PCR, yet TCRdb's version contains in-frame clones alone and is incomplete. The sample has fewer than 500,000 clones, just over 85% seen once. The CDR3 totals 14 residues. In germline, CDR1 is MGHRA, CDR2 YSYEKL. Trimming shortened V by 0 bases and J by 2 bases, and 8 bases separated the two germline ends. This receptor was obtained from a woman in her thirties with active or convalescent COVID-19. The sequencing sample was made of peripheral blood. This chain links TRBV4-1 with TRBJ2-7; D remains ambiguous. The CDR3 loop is CASSQDFVTYEQYF. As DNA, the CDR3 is TGCGCCAGCAGCCAAGATTTTGTCACCTACGAGCAGTACTTC.